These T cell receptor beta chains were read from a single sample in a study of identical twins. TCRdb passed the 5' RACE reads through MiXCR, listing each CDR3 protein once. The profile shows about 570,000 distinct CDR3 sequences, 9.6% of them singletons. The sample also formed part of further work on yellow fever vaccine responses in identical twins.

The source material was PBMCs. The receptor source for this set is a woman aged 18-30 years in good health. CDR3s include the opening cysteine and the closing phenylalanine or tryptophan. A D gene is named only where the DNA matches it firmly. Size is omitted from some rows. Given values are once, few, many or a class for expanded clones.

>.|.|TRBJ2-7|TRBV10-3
TGTGCCATCAGTGAGTCTGCAGGTGGGAGCCGGGACGAGCAGTACTTC
CAISESAGGSRDEQYF
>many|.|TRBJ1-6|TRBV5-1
TGCGCCAGCAGCTTGGTTTCCGGGACGGAAGGTTACTCACCCCTCCACTTT
CASSLVSGTEGYSPLHF
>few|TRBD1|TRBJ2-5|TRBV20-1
TGCAGTGCTAGCAAAGCCGGGACAGGGGATTACCAAGAGACCCAGTACTTC
CSASKAGTGDYQETQYF
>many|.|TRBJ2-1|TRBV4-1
TGCGCCAGCAGCCAAGGGATCCCAGCTGATGAGCAGTTCTTC
CASSQGIPADEQFF
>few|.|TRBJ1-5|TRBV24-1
TGTGCCACCAGTGACGGACGGGATCAGCCCCAGCATTTT
CATSDGRDQPQHF
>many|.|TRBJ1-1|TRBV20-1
TGCAGTGCTAGGCGGGGGGGCAGATTGAACACTGAAGCTTTCTTT
CSARRGGRLNTEAFF
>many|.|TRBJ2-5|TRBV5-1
TGTGCCAGCAGTTTCTCGGGAGAGACCCAGTACTTC
CASSFSGETQYF
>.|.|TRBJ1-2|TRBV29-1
TGCAGCGTCCCGTCCAGGGAGGGATATGGCTACACCTTC
CSVPSREGYGYTF
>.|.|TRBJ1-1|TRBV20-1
TGCAGTGCTCCTACCACTCCCTCGGGAGGCACTGAAGCTTTCTTT
CSAPTTPSGGTEAFF
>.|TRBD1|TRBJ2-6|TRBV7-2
TGTGCCAGCAGCTTAGCCCCCTTAGACAGGGGCGCTGGGGCCAACGTCCTGACTTTC
CASSLAPLDRGAGANVLTF
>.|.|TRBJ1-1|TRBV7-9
TGTGCCAGCAGCTTAGGGGCCCTGGAGGTCACTGAAGCTTTCTTT
CASSLGALEVTEAFF
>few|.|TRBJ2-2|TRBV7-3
TGTGCCAGCAGCGCAAGGGACACCGGGGAGCTGTTTTTT
CASSARDTGELFF
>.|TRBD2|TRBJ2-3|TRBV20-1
TGCAGTGCTAGAGATCTGGGGCGGGGGGGCCCCCCAGATACGCAGTATTTT
CSARDLGRGGPPDTQYF
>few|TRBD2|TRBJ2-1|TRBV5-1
TGCGCCAGCAGCTCAGTGAAGGTTTTGGGCGGGAGAGGGTCCTACAATGAGCAGTTCTTC
CASSSVKVLGGRGSYNEQFF
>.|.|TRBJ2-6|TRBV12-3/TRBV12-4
TGTGCCAGTTTAGGGCGGCGACCTAATGGGGGGGCCAACGTCCTGACTTTC
CASLGRRPNGGANVLTF
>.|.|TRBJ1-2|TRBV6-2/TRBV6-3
TGTGCCAGCAGCAACGGTTGGTCTAACTATGGCTACACCTTC
CASSNGWSNYGYTF